This entry lists 28 T cell receptor beta chains sequenced from one sample in a study of cytomegalovirus exposure and HLA in healthy donors. A multiplex PCR was run with 60 Vbeta primers and 13 Jbeta primers. The assay was immunoSEQ multiplex PCR, and TCRdb's table has in-frame clones only and misses some. Counted here are about 200,000 clones, around 78% occurring once; the ten biggest clones make up around 1.9%. The sequenced material came from PBMCs. The receptors derive from a man aged 25-45 years in good health and CMV-seronegative.

The table lists this clone with a few counts. V usage is TRBV5-1 and J usage is TRBJ2-1; 9 positions match TRBD2. Trimming removed 4 bases from V and 9 bases from J; junction bases left unmatched: 11. Germline-derived CDR1 and CDR2 are SGHRS and YFSETQ. The CDR3 has 15 amino acids. The CDR3 here is CASSLSSLAGAEQFF. CDR3 in DNA: TGCGCCAGCAGCCTGTCCAGCTTAGCGGGAGCTGAGCAGTTCTTC.

The V gene is TRBV4-1, the J gene TRBJ2-7; D remains unclear. Germline V lookup: CDR1 MGHRA, CDR2 YSYEKL. V lost 1 base and J 0 bases, leaving 7 bases between the germline ends. CDR3 length: 14 amino acids. DNA for the CDR3: TGCGCCAGCAGCCAAGGAGCGCTCTCCTACGAGCAGTACTTC. Translated, it gives CASSQGALSYEQYF.

The chain employs TRBV5-5 and TRBJ1-1; 10 bases are shared with TRBD1. The CDR3 length is 16 residues. Looked up from germline, CDR1 is SGHKS and CDR2 is YYEKEE (reference sequence). With V trimmed by 4 bases and J by 4 bases, 10 bases remained unmatched. The CDR3 spells CASSPRQGAYGTEAFF. The CDR3 DNA sequence: TGTGCCAGCAGCCCCCGACAGGGGGCCTATGGCACTGAAGCTTTCTTT.

The rearrangement links TRBV5-1 to TRBJ2-7; D perhaps matches TRBD2 (5 bases). The CDR3 is 15 residues long. Per the germline V gene, CDR1 is SGHRS and CDR2 is YFSETQ. V lost 0 bases to trimming and J lost 6 bases, with 16 bases between them. The DNA of the CDR3 is TGCGCCAGCAGCTTGGCCCTGGCGGGCCCCCTCGAGCAGTACTTC. Protein: CASSLALAGPLEQYF.

This clone was counted only a few times. The chain uses TRBV6-1 and TRBJ1-4; no reliable D call. Trimming removed 6 bases from V and 0 bases from J, with 11 bases in between. The germline V gene has CDR1 MNHNS and CDR2 SASEGT. The CDR3 has 15 residues. CDR3 sequence: CASSVDKATNEKLFF. CDR3 sequence (DNA): TGTGCCAGCAGCGTTGACAAGGCAACTAATGAAAAACTGTTTTTT.

This clone was seen a handful of times. V is TRBV27 and J is TRBJ2-7, with TRBD1 matching 7 bases. V was clipped by 3 bases and J by 2 bases; unmatched bases: 7. Germline loops: CDR1 MNHEY, CDR2 SMNVEV (reference sequence). CDR3 length: 15 residues. DNA for the CDR3: TGTGCCAGCAGTTTTCTCCGGGACAGCGCCTACGAGCAGTACTTC. Its translation is CASSFLRDSAYEQYF.

The V call is TRBV5-1, the J call TRBJ1-1, with D perhaps TRBD1 (6 bases). The CDR3 length is 15 residues. The V gene's germline CDR1 is SGHRS and CDR2 YFSETQ. Trimming removed 0 bases at V and 4 bases at J, with 13 bases between. In DNA, the CDR3 is TGCGCCAGCAGCTTGGAGAGGGGGGGGTTCACTGAAGCTTTCTTT. Translation: CASSLERGGFTEAFF.

V usage is TRBV7-9 and J usage is TRBJ2-2, with 9 bases aligning to TRBD1. V trimming: 1 base; J trimming: 4 bases; junction bases outside the gene matches: 13. The CDR3 runs 19 residues. Germline V CDR1 and CDR2: SEHNR, FQNEAQ (reference sequence). This CDR3 reads CASSLESWSGTGSTGELFF. CDR3 in DNA: TGTGCCAGCAGCTTAGAGTCGTGGTCCGGGACAGGGAGCACCGGGGAGCTGTTTTTT.

In DNA, the CDR3 is TGTGCCAGCAAGACAGGGGGCAGCGCTAACTATGGCTACACCTTC. It translates to CASKTGGSANYGYTF. The chain recombines TRBV5-4 with TRBJ1-2, with 10 bases aligning to TRBD1. Losses at the gene ends were 6 bases for V and 0 bases for J; bases not matched to a gene: 5. Per the germline V gene, CDR1 is SGHNT and CDR2 is YYREEE (reference sequence). CDR3 length equals 15 residues. Drawing the rest from reference TRBV5-4 and TRBJ1-2, the complete variable domain is ETGVTQSPTHLIKTRGQQVTLRCSSQSGHNTVSWYQQALGQGPQFIFQYYREEENGRGNFPPRFSGLQFPNYSSELNVNALELDDSALYLCASKTGGSANYGYTFGSGTRLTVV.

This chain joins TRBV6-1 and TRBJ2-7, with D possibly matching TRBD1 (6 bases). This CDR3 has 15 residues. V lost 4 bases to trimming and J lost 3 bases, with 16 bases between them. Germline V gene data show CDR1 as MNHNS and CDR2 as SASEGT. CDR3 sequence reads: CASSVNSGQSYEQYF. DNA for the CDR3: TGTGCCAGCAGTGTCAATTCCGGACAGAGCTACGAGCAGTACTTC.

The chain uses TRBV28 and TRBJ2-3; D is unclear. Germline V gives CDR1 MDHEN, CDR2 SYDVKM. This CDR3 has 11 residues. V gave up 7 bases and J gave up 4 bases, with 6 bases separating them. The CDR3 region is CASNSPDTQYF. The DNA for the CDR3 is TGTGCCAGCAACTCCCCAGATACGCAGTATTTT.

The chain couples TRBV9 to TRBJ2-1, with D maybe TRBD2 (6 bases). V lost 2 bases to trimming and J lost 8 bases, with 20 bases between them. Germline CDR1 and CDR2: SGDLS and YYNGEE. This CDR3 is 16 amino acids long. CDR3 protein: CASSVSGIWGVDEQFF. The CDR3 DNA sequence: TGTGCCAGCAGCGTCTCCGGGATCTGGGGGGTAGATGAGCAGTTCTTC.

V is TRBV27 and J is TRBJ2-1; 12 bases agree with TRBD1. The CDR3 contains 14 residues. The germline V gene encodes CDR1 MNHEY and CDR2 SMNVEV (reference sequence). Losses at the gene ends were 4 bases for V and 8 bases for J; bases not matched to a gene: 3. CDR3 in amino acids: CASSSGTGGDEQFF. CDR3 DNA: TGTGCCAGCAGTTCTGGGACAGGGGGCGATGAGCAGTTCTTC.

This chain joins TRBV7-9 and TRBJ1-1, with a tentative D call TRBD1 (5 bases). Trimming removed 2 bases from V and 8 bases from J, with 9 bases in between. This CDR3 spans 12 amino acids. In germline, CDR1 is SEHNR, CDR2 FQNEAQ (reference sequence). The CDR3 DNA reads as TGTGCCAGCAGCTTATGGGACTTGGAAGCTTTCTTT. Amino acid sequence: CASSLWDLEAFF.

This clone was seen only a few times. The chain uses TRBV9 and TRBJ2-7, with D perhaps matching TRBD1 (5 bases). Between the trimmed V and J ends, which lost 0 bases and 2 bases, there was a span of 9 bases. CDR3 size: 14 residues. The V gene's germline CDR1 is SGDLS and CDR2 YYNGEE. In nucleotides, the CDR3 is TGTGCCAGCAGCGTAGGTGACAGTACCTACGAGCAGTACTTC. This gives the protein CASSVGDSTYEQYF.

This rearrangement joins TRBV28 to TRBJ1-1; no reliable D call. Germline V gene sequence: CDR1 MDHEN, CDR2 SYDVKM. Trimming left V 10 bases short and J 2 bases short, with 8 bases between. There are 11 residues in the CDR3. DNA of the CDR3: TGTGCCACCGAACTAAACACTGAAGCTTTCTTT. As protein: CATELNTEAFF.

The chain links TRBV28 to TRBJ2-5, with a tentative D call TRBD1 (5 bases). CDR1 and CDR2 from the germline V gene are MDHEN and SYDVKM. The V end lost 8 bases, the J end lost 5 bases, and 18 bases lay between the germline ends. This CDR3 spans 14 amino acids. CDR3: CASRVSKGLETQYF. The CDR3 bases are TGTGCCAGCCGGGTCTCAAAGGGGTTGGAGACCCAGTACTTC.

The V and J genes are TRBV19 and TRBJ2-7; tentative D call: TRBD1 (6 bases). The V gene's germline CDR1 is LNHDA and CDR2 SQIVND (reference sequence). With 10 bases removed from V and 4 bases from J, the gap between germline ends came to 17 bases. The CDR3 is 13 amino acids. CDR3 protein: CATSQNRVYEQYF. CDR3 DNA sequence: TGTGCCACAAGTCAGAACAGGGTGTACGAGCAGTACTTC. Variable domain in full (rest from reference TRBV19 and TRBJ2-7): DGGITQSPKYLFRKEGQNVTLSCEQNLNHDAMYWYRQDPGQGLRLIYYSQIVNDFQKGDIAEGYSVSREKKESFPLTVTSAQKNPTAFYLCATSQNRVYEQYFGPGTRLTVT.

The V call is TRBV28, the J call TRBJ2-7; perhaps TRBD2 as D (6 bases). Trimming shortened V by 7 bases and J by 7 bases, and 23 bases separated the two germline ends. CDR1 is MDHEN, CDR2 SYDVKM, per germline. The CDR3 has 15 residues. The CDR3 loop reads CASNRISRGGQEQYF. The CDR3 DNA reads as TGTGCCAGCAACCGTATCTCGCGAGGAGGGCAAGAGCAGTACTTC.

The rearrangement uses TRBV4-1 and TRBJ2-3, with D maybe TRBD1 (6 bases). There are 15 residues in the CDR3. The V gene's germline CDR1 is MGHRA and CDR2 YSYEKL. The V and J ends lost 2 bases and 0 bases respectively, with 9 bases between them. CDR3 coding DNA: TGCGCCAGCAGCCAAACAGGGTTAAGCACAGATACGCAGTATTTT. This translates into CASSQTGLSTDTQYF.

The gene calls are TRBV27 and TRBJ1-2, with 8 bases identical to TRBD1. The CDR3 loop spans 15 amino acids. V lost 5 bases, J lost 7 bases, and 12 bases stayed unmatched. Germline lookup yields CDR1 MNHEY and CDR2 SMNVEV (reference sequence). CDR3 nucleotide sequence: TGTGCCAGCAGTCTAACCCGGACAGGGTTCGCTGGCTACACCTTC. Residues: CASSLTRTGFAGYTF.

This clone was found once. The chain combines TRBV2 with TRBJ2-7; TRBD1 might be the D (7 bases). Trimming removed 6 bases from V and 2 bases from J, with 17 bases in between. The CDR3 totals 15 residues. CDR1 and CDR2 from the germline V gene are SNHLY and FYNNEI. The CDR3 sequence is CASSKGAGGTYEQYF. The CDR3, as DNA: TGTGCCAGCAGCAAGGGAGCAGGGGGGACCTACGAGCAGTACTTC.

The genes are TRBV5-1 and TRBJ1-6; no clear D gene. The CDR3 runs 16 residues. The germline CDR1 and CDR2 sequences are SGHRS and YFSETQ. The V end was cut by 0 bases, the J end by 8 bases, with 15 bases between. The DNA of the CDR3 is TGCGCCAGCAGCTTGGTACTATCGGGTTATGATTCACCCCTCCACTTT. Amino acid sequence: CASSLVLSGYDSPLHF.

J is TRBJ2-1 and V is TRBV28; D gene ambiguous. V was clipped by 4 bases and J by 9 bases, with 10 bases between them. CDR3 length: 12 residues. The germline V gene encodes CDR1 MDHEN and CDR2 SYDVKM. The CDR3 sequence: CASSYPSFEQFF. CDR3 sequence (DNA): TGTGCCAGCAGTTATCCGTCCTTTGAGCAGTTCTTC.

Concerning this clone itself: Additional DNA sequences in this sample encode the identical CDR3. This chain connects TRBV5-1 to TRBJ1-1; the match to TRBD1 covers 7 bases. The CDR3 spans 14 residues. Germline V gene data show CDR1 as SGHRS and CDR2 as YFSETQ. Trimming took 4 bases from V and 2 from J; bases not matched to a gene: 5. CDR3 loop: CASSAGQPNTEAFF. CDR3 nucleotide sequence: TGCGCCAGCAGCGCGGGACAGCCTAACACTGAAGCTTTCTTT.

The chain couples TRBV2 to TRBJ2-1; TRBD1 might be the D (5 bases). Germline V lookup: CDR1 SNHLY, CDR2 FYNNEI. The CDR3 sequence is 15 residues long. Trimming cost V 6 bases and J 4 bases, with 16 bases left between them. The CDR3 coding sequence is TGTGCCAGCAGGCCGTGGGGCCCGCGGTACAATGAGCAGTTCTTC. Protein sequence: CASRPWGPRYNEQFF. Based on the CDR3 plus reference TRBV2 and TRBJ2-1, the full variable domain is EPEVTQTPSHQVTQMGQEVILRCVPISNHLYFYWYRQILGQKVEFLVSFYNNEISEKSEIFDDQFSVERPDGSNFTLKIRSTKLEDSAMYFCASRPWGPRYNEQFFGPGTRLTVL.

The CDR3 DNA reads as TGTGCCAGTAGTTTCCAGGGGCTCGGAAGCACTGAAGCTTTCTTT. It codes for CASSFQGLGSTEAFF. The chain joins TRBV19 to TRBJ1-1; D is perhaps TRBD1 (6 bases). The V gene lost 5 bases and the J gene lost 4 bases, with 17 bases spanning the gap. Germline values: CDR1 LNHDA, CDR2 SQIVND (reference sequence). This CDR3 has 15 amino acids.

The CDR3 spells CASSETGHTDTQYF. The CDR3 nucleotides read TGTGCCAGCAGTGAAACAGGCCACACAGATACGCAGTATTTT. V gene TRBV2 combines with J gene TRBJ2-3, with TRBD1 as a possible D gene (5 bases). V was cut by 2 bases and J by 2 bases, with 8 bases left in between. CDR3 length equals 14 residues. Germline values: CDR1 SNHLY, CDR2 FYNNEI.